This TCR beta chain was sequenced in a study of blood T cells in healthy people across ages. PCR was performed a second time for roughly 6 to 12 cycles using a sample-barcoded 5' primer and a J-beta primer mix. Each of the cDNA molecules was tagged by a template-switch adaptor with 12 random nucleotides. Each CDR3 protein gets one entry after TCRdb re-called the 5' RACE reads with MiXCR. The table has hundreds of thousands of distinct CDR3 sequences, roughly three fifths seen once. The CDR3 is made up of 14 amino acids. V was pared by 6 bases and J by 5 bases, with 6 bases of the junction left unmatched. Points from the study as a whole: It was not known whether donors were CMV positive (a possible confounder of expanded clonotype changes).

Extraction of total RNA produced a minimum of 5 micrograms from each sample. A word on this clonotype: Its antigen is currently unknown.

Sequences were obtained from blood. This chain connects TRBV12-3 or TRBV12-4 to TRBJ2-5; 10 nucleotides match TRBD2. This TCR was recovered from a man in his forties in good health. The CDR3 region has the DNA TGTGCCAGCAGCGCTAGCGGGAGAACCGAGACCCAGTACTTC. Translation gives CASSASGRTETQYF.